The 15 T cell receptor beta chains below were found in one sample sequenced in a study of identical twins. TCRdb re-called the 5' RACE reads through MiXCR, storing one row per CDR3 protein. In the table there are 300,000 to 400,000 distinct CDR3 sequences, roughly 9% of which are singletons. The sample consisted of naive T cells sorted from blood. The receptors come from a woman aged 45 to 65 in good health.

This clonotype was found a few times. The chain uses TRBV12-3 or TRBV12-4 and TRBJ1-5; D remains unclear. The CDR3 contains 15 residues. With 5 bases removed from V and 6 bases from J, the gap between germline ends came to 17 bases. The CDR3 DNA sequence: TGTGCCAGCAGTCTTTGGGGTAGGCACGTTCAGCCCCAGCATTTT. This translates into CASSLWGRHVQPQHF.

This clonotype was observed a handful of times. V gene TRBV18 combines with J gene TRBJ2-2, with D unclear. Germline lookup yields CDR1 KGHSH and CDR2 LQKENI. The CDR3 totals 15 residues. V was pared by 2 bases and J by 6 bases, with 13 bases between. This CDR3 reads CASSPLGTSPGELFF. CDR3 in DNA: TGTGCCAGCTCACCATTGGGAACGTCCCCCGGGGAGCTGTTTTTT.

This clonotype was counted between two and nine times. The rearrangement joins TRBV6-5 to TRBJ1-4, with D uncertain. Germline CDR1 and CDR2: MNHEY and SVGAGI. CDR3 length: 17 amino acids. V was clipped by 0 bases and J by 6 bases, with 17 bases between them. The CDR3, as DNA: TGTGCCAGCAGTTACTCGATAGTTGTCAGTAGGGATGAAAAACTGTTTTTT. This sequence encodes CASSYSIVVSRDEKLFF.

The gene calls are TRBV19 and TRBJ2-1, with 8 bases aligning to TRBD2. Germline V gives CDR1 LNHDA, CDR2 SQIVND (reference sequence). CDR3 length: 13 residues. V gave up 1 base and J gave up 8 bases; unmatched junction bases: 1. The CDR3, as DNA: TGTGCCAGTAGTATAGTACTAGCGGATGAGCAGTTCTTC. It encodes CASSIVLADEQFF.

In this sample, this clonotype turned up many times. The chain uses TRBV24-1 and TRBJ2-1, with D perhaps matching TRBD2 (5 bases). Germline V gene sequence: CDR1 KGHDR, CDR2 SFDVKD. Trimming took 4 bases from V and 7 from J, leaving 22 bases between them. The CDR3 spans 17 residues. The CDR3 sequence: CATSDPLGQLGRNEQFF. CDR3 DNA: TGTGCCACCAGTGACCCCTTGGGCCAATTGGGGAGAAATGAGCAGTTCTTC.

This clonotype was seen a handful of times. The chain uses TRBV5-1 and TRBJ2-5; D gene ambiguous. CDR1 and CDR2 (germline): SGHRS, YFSETQ. The V and J ends lost 0 bases and 2 bases respectively, with 11 bases between them. The CDR3 spans 15 residues. The CDR3 DNA reads TGCGCCAGCAGCTTGGCCGGTTGGGGTCAAGAGACCCAGTACTTC. Protein sequence: CASSLAGWGQETQYF.

This clonotype showed up many times. The gene calls are TRBV4-2 and TRBJ1-4; D is uncertain. V was clipped by 0 bases and J by 7 bases, with 3 bases between them. Germline CDR1 LGHNA, CDR2 YNFKEQ. There are 12 residues in the CDR3. This CDR3 is CASSQDREKLFF. The CDR3 region has the DNA TGTGCCAGCAGCCAAGATCGTGAAAAACTGTTTTTT.

This clonotype has at least ten counts. The chain employs TRBV5-1 and TRBJ2-2, with D perhaps matching TRBD1 (6 bases). CDR1 and CDR2 from the germline V gene are SGHRS and YFSETQ. The CDR3 contains 14 residues. Trimming removed 3 bases at V and 3 bases at J, with 9 bases between. The CDR3 is CASSSDSYTGELFF. The CDR3, as DNA: TGCGCCAGCAGCTCGGACAGTTACACCGGGGAGCTGTTTTTT.

The CDR3 protein is CASSYSILAGEQFF. CDR3 coding DNA: TGTGCCAGCAGTTACTCGATACTAGCTGGGGAGCAGTTCTTC. The chain links TRBV6-5 to TRBJ2-1, with D tentatively TRBD2 (6 bases). This CDR3 has 14 residues. From germline, CDR1 is MNHEY and CDR2 SVGAGI. Trimming pared 0 bases from V and 10 bases from J, leaving 13 bases between.

This clonotype has a handful of counts. A clone one base away is much larger, so this may be a read error. The chain joins TRBV6-5 to TRBJ2-1; 9 positions agree with TRBD2. With 8 bases clipped from V and 0 bases from J, the junction kept 5 bases outside the gene matches. The germline V gene has CDR1 MNHEY and CDR2 SVGAGI. CDR3 length equals 15 residues. The CDR3 DNA reads as TGTGCCAGCGGCCTTAGCGGGAGCTCCTACAATGAGCAGTTCTTC. This encodes CASGLSGSSYNEQFF.

The chain links TRBV5-1 to TRBJ2-7; the D gene is possibly TRBD1 (6 bases). Trimming took 4 bases from V and 0 from J, leaving 11 bases between them. In germline, CDR1 is SGHRS, CDR2 YFSETQ. CDR3 size: 14 residues. The CDR3 DNA follows: TGCGCCAGCAGCCCAACAGGGACCTCCTACGAGCAGTACTTC. Translation gives CASSPTGTSYEQYF.

In its sample, this clonotype was seen many times. This chain joins TRBV10-3 and TRBJ2-5; D is possibly TRBD2 (6 bases). V was clipped by 5 bases and J by 7 bases, with 20 bases between them. CDR3 size: 15 residues. The V gene's germline CDR1 is ENHRY and CDR2 SYGVKD. The CDR3 reads CAISTALGSGGTQYF. CDR3 DNA sequence: TGTGCCATCAGTACTGCTCTCGGTAGCGGAGGGACCCAGTACTTC.

J is TRBJ2-2 and V is TRBV5-1; D remains ambiguous. Germline values: CDR1 SGHRS, CDR2 YFSETQ. Trimming shortened V by 0 bases and J by 4 bases, and 10 bases separated the two germline ends. The CDR3 loop spans 15 amino acids. The CDR3 DNA sequence: TGCGCCAGCAGCTTGGCGAGCCGGGCCACCGGGGAGCTGTTTTTT. It specifies CASSLASRATGELFF. Combining the CDR3 with reference TRBV5-1 and TRBJ2-2 gives the whole variable domain KAGVTQTPRYLIKTRGQQVTLSCSPISGHRSVSWYQQTPGQGLQFLFEYFSETQRNKGNFPGRFSGRQFSNSRSEMNVSTLELGDSALYLCASSLASRATGELFFGEGSRLTVL.

This clonotype was seen at least ten times. The rearrangement uses TRBV12-3 or TRBV12-4 and TRBJ2-3; a weak D match, TRBD2 (6 bases). Trimming shortened V by 3 bases and J by 5 bases, and 18 bases separated the two germline ends. The CDR3 extends over 16 amino acids. The CDR3 reads CASSFSLLARGDTQYF. CDR3 coding DNA: TGTGCCAGCAGTTTTTCTCTGCTAGCGAGAGGAGATACGCAGTATTTT.

This clonotype was seen ten or more times. The J gene is TRBJ1-4, the V gene TRBV20-1, with a weak D call TRBD1 (5 bases). Per the germline V gene, CDR1 is DFQATT and CDR2 is SNEGSKA (reference sequence). This CDR3 comprises 14 residues. The germline V and J ends were trimmed by 0 bases and 7 bases, with 12 bases remaining between them. CDR3 sequence (DNA): TGCAGTGCTAGAGATTCCAGGGACGGTGAAAAACTGTTTTTT. This gives the protein CSARDSRDGEKLFF.